These 14 T cell receptor beta chains were all obtained from the same sample, sequenced in a study of shared clonotypes between healthy human individuals. The protocol was immunoSEQ multiplex PCR, while the TCRdb copy is restricted to in-frame clones and leaves out a portion. The table includes about 2 million clones, 85% to 95% detected once. Sequenced: naive CD4+ T cells sorted from blood. Subset indicated: CD45RA+ positively selected. Receptors were obtained from a man aged 18 to 30 in good health.

V is TRBV11-2 and J is TRBJ2-1; no clear D. Germline V gene data show CDR1 as SGHAT and CDR2 as FQNNGV. The V and J ends lost 5 bases and 9 bases respectively, with 14 bases between them. This CDR3 is 13 amino acids long. The CDR3 DNA reads TGTGCCAGCAGCCCCTTCGGGCGACCTGAGCAGTTCTTC. It translates to CASSPFGRPEQFF.

The rearrangement uses TRBV23-1 and TRBJ2-7; 10 nucleotides agree with TRBD2. TRBV23-1 is designated an ORF whose function remains uncertain. This CDR3 is built from 17 residues. Trimming removed 6 bases from V and 7 bases from J; junction bases left unmatched: 18. The CDR3 DNA follows: TGCGCCAGCAGCCCATTTCCTAGCGGGAGAGGCGAGGGAGAGCAGTACTTC. Translated: CASSPFPSGRGEGEQYF.

The rearrangement links TRBV19 to TRBJ2-1, with TRBD2 matching 8 bases. This CDR3 has 15 residues. The V gene end was trimmed by 6 bases and the J gene end by 0 bases; junction bases not matched to a gene: 4. Germline CDR1 LNHDA, CDR2 SQIVND (reference sequence). The CDR3 spells CASRGGLGSYNEQFF. Written as DNA, the CDR3 is TGTGCCAGTAGGGGGGGACTAGGCTCCTACAATGAGCAGTTCTTC.

The chain recombines TRBV27 with TRBJ2-1; no definite D call. There are 15 residues in the CDR3. Trimming took off 8 bases at V and 1 base at J, with 15 bases between the two ends. The germline gives CDR1 MNHEY, CDR2 SMNVEV (reference sequence). The CDR3 nucleotides read TGTGCCAGCCAAGGCCCAATGGGGTCCTACAATGAGCAGTTCTTC. It yields the protein CASQGPMGSYNEQFF.

As for this clone: The junction and the germline gene differ at one end; a read error may be behind it. The chain couples TRBV5-4 to TRBJ1-3; TRBD1 matches 7 bases. The germline gives CDR1 SGHNT, CDR2 YYREEE (reference sequence). This CDR3 has 15 residues. CDR3 amino acids: CAGSWTGSSGNTIYF. The CDR3 region has the DNA TGTGCCGGCAGCTGGACAGGAAGCTCTGGAAACACCATATATTTT.

This chain links TRBV18 with TRBJ2-3, with 14 bases lining up with TRBD2. V lost 4 bases and J lost 2; bases outside the gene matches: 5. The CDR3 contains 17 residues. Germline CDR1 KGHSH, CDR2 LQKENI. CDR3 nucleotide sequence: TGTGCCAGCTCACTCAGGACTAGCGGGAGGTCCACAGATACGCAGTATTTT. Translating gives CASSLRTSGRSTDTQYF.

The V call is TRBV11-2, the J call TRBJ2-1; no definite D call. Germline loops: CDR1 SGHAT, CDR2 FQNNGV. Trimming left V 5 bases short and J 0 bases short, with 14 bases between. The CDR3 length is 16 residues. Written as DNA, the CDR3 is TGTGCCAGCAGCCCTCAAGGTTGGGGCTCCTACAATGAGCAGTTCTTC. Protein: CASSPQGWGSYNEQFF.

The chain has TRBV6-5 and TRBJ2-3, with D possibly being TRBD2 (5 bases). V dropped 6 bases and J dropped 6 bases, with 10 bases sitting between them. Germline V gene lookup returns CDR1 MNHEY and CDR2 SVGAGI. The CDR3 runs 12 residues. The CDR3 protein is CASRSPGDTQYF. CDR3 sequence (DNA): TGTGCCAGCAGGTCTCCGGGGGATACGCAGTATTTT.

V is TRBV7-2 and J is TRBJ2-1, with 11 bases aligning to TRBD2. This CDR3 has 15 amino acids. V lost 5 bases and J lost 7; bases outside the gene matches: 7. Germline CDR1 is SGHTA and CDR2 is FQGNSA. Here the CDR3 DNA reads TGTGCCAGCAGCAATAGCGGGGGGGCCTGGAATGAGCAGTTCTTC. It codes for CASSNSGGAWNEQFF.

This clone appeared a single time. The rearrangement joins TRBV29-1 to TRBJ2-1; the match to TRBD2 covers 8 bases. Unmatched junction bases numbered 7, after V lost 5 bases and J lost 1 base. CDR3 length: 15 amino acids. The germline V gene has CDR1 SQVTM and CDR2 ANQGSEA. The CDR3 loop reads CSVPRGGSSYNEQFF. The CDR3 DNA reads as TGCAGCGTTCCCCGCGGGGGGTCATCCTACAATGAGCAGTTCTTC.

This clone was observed a single time. Here the CDR3 DNA reads TGTGCCACCGGCAGGGGGACAGAACCGTGGACACCCCTCCACTTT. Translating it yields CATGRGTEPWTPLHF. V usage is TRBV10-3 and J usage is TRBJ1-6; 7 bases align to TRBD1. V lost 10 bases and J lost 11; bases outside the gene matches: 17. CDR1 and CDR2 from the germline V gene are ENHRY and SYGVKD. CDR3 size: 15 residues.

V and J are TRBV4-3 and TRBJ2-7; the D gene could be TRBD1 or TRBD2 (5 bases each). The CDR3 is 14 residues long. Trimming took 1 base from V and 7 from J, leaving 14 bases between them. Looked up from germline, CDR1 is LGHNA and CDR2 is YSLEER. The CDR3 DNA is TGCGCCAGCAGCCAAGTGAGGGACGGGGAGGAGCAGTACTTC. Amino acid sequence: CASSQVRDGEEQYF.

This sequence joins TRBV10-1 and TRBJ2-7; D call uncertain. The CDR3 runs 12 residues. V dropped 3 bases and J dropped 2 bases, with 5 bases sitting between them. Per germline, CDR1 WNHNN and CDR2 SYGVQD (reference sequence). The CDR3 DNA follows: TGCGCCAGCAGTGATGTCGCCTACGAGCAGTACTTC. Amino acids: CASSDVAYEQYF.

The V gene is TRBV6-6, the J gene TRBJ2-2; D ambiguous. The CDR3 has 14 residues. Looked up from germline, CDR1 is MNHNY and CDR2 is SVGAGI (reference sequence). Between the trimmed V and J ends, which lost 0 bases and 2 bases, there was a span of 4 bases. Here the CDR3 reads CASSYSLNTGELFF. The CDR3 nucleotides are TGTGCCAGCAGTTACTCACTTAACACCGGGGAGCTGTTTTTT.